This entry lists 19 T cell receptor beta chains sequenced from one sample in a study of T cells in Graves' hyperthyroidism and ophthalmopathy (dated by TCRdb to the late 2010s). Receptor libraries were prepared by multiplex PCR. TCRdb lists the instrument as Illumina HiSeq 2000. The TCR beta CDR3 regions were amplified from RNA transcripts. The first round of RT-PCR for the TCR CDR3 was performed with the HTBI primer set and the Qiagen OneStep RT-PCR kit. TCRdb's own reprocessing of the public reads used fastp at Q25 and MiXCR and kept productive beta chains. Here each entry gathers all rows of one CDR3 protein and keeps the most common genes and DNA. The sample table lists 350,000 or so distinct CDR3 sequences, over 15% of them with a count of one. Of the sample, 15% falls within the top ten clones. The specimen was blood. The receptors shown here come from a woman between 40 and 55 years old with Graves' ophthalmopathy.

This clonotype was recorded at least ten times. The V call is TRBV27, the J call TRBJ1-6; 8 nucleotides match TRBD1. This CDR3 region has 18 residues. V was pared by 5 bases and J by 0 bases, with 9 bases of the junction left unmatched. Germline V gives CDR1 MNHEY, CDR2 SMNVEV (reference sequence). CDR3 DNA sequence: TGTGCCAGCAGTCCACGACAGGGGCCGAGCTCCTATAATTCACCCCTCCACTTT. This gives the protein CASSPRQGPSSYNSPLHF.

This clonotype has just a few counts. No DNA is shown, since the ends of the CDR3 on it are uncertain; the CDR3 is the one TCRdb lists. V and J are TRBV11-2 and TRBJ2-2. The CDR3 has 16 residues if both end residues are counted. In germline, CDR1 is SGHAT, CDR2 FQNNGV. The CDR3 reads CASINIVGRTPGSCFF.

This clonotype was counted many times. The genes are TRBV7-8 and TRBJ2-4; 12 nucleotides align to TRBD2. V trimming: 1 base; J trimming: 3 bases; junction bases outside the gene matches: 4. The CDR3 contains 17 residues. Germline V CDR1 and CDR2: SGHVS, FQNEAQ. The CDR3 DNA reads as TGTGCCAGCAGCTTAGGACTAGCGGGAGCAGACAAAAACATTCAGTACTTC. Amino acids: CASSLGLAGADKNIQYF.

Ten or more counts support this clonotype. Relative to the germline gene, one junction end is altered; a read error may explain this. V usage is TRBV28 and J usage is TRBJ2-7, with 12 nucleotides matching TRBD1. Germline CDR1 is MDHEN and CDR2 is SYDVKM. The CDR3 has 12 residues. DNA for the CDR3: TGCGTGACGGGACAGGGGGCGCGGGAGCAGTACTTC. Protein sequence: CVTGQGAREQYF.

This clonotype was picked up many times. The chain has TRBV30 and TRBJ2-7; D is ambiguous. V was trimmed by 3 bases and J by 1 base, leaving 4 bases between them. Germline CDR1 GTSNPN, CDR2 SVGIG (reference sequence). The CDR3 sequence is 11 residues long. The CDR3 DNA is TGTGCCTGGAGAGAGTCCTACGAGCAGTACTTC. This gives the protein CAWRESYEQYF.

This clonotype has a count of ten or more. The chain couples TRBV29-1 to TRBJ2-7; 8 positions match TRBD2. Germline loops: CDR1 SQVTM, CDR2 ANQGSEA. This CDR3 has 14 amino acids. V shed 5 bases and J 6 bases; nucleotides not matched to a gene: 12. The CDR3 coding sequence is TGCAGCGTTACCGGACTAGCCGGTCTAACCGAGCAGTACTTC. Translation gives CSVTGLAGLTEQYF.

The chain combines TRBV28 with TRBJ2-7, with a possible D match to TRBD2 (5 bases). Germline values: CDR1 MDHEN, CDR2 SYDVKM. The CDR3 covers 15 residues. V was trimmed by 5 bases and J by 4 bases, leaving 18 bases between them. The CDR3 DNA reads as TGTGCCAGCAGTACCCCGGGATTGCGCGCTTACGAGCAGTACTTC. Its protein is CASSTPGLRAYEQYF.

The V call is TRBV29-1, the J call TRBJ1-2; 8 bases fit TRBD1. The CDR3 is 12 residues long. The germline V gene encodes CDR1 SQVTM and CDR2 ANQGSEA. With 7 bases clipped from V and 4 bases from J, the junction kept 5 bases outside the gene matches. The CDR3 DNA reads as TGCAGCGAAGAGGACAGGGTCTATGGCTACACCTTC. Protein sequence: CSEEDRVYGYTF.

This clonotype was found many times. The rearrangement joins TRBV12-3 or TRBV12-4 to TRBJ2-7; tentatively, D is TRBD2 (5 bases). The CDR3 runs 12 residues. Trimming left V 5 bases short and J 1 base short, with 6 bases between. The CDR3 region is CASSRTSYEQYF. CDR3 DNA: TGTGCCAGCAGTCGGACTTCCTACGAGCAGTACTTC.

The chain carries TRBV2 and TRBJ2-7; tentative D call: TRBD1 (6 bases). CDR1 and CDR2 (germline): SNHLY, FYNNEI. There are 15 residues in the CDR3. V lost 1 base and J 4 bases, leaving 14 bases between the germline ends. DNA of the CDR3: TGTGCCAGCAGTGAAGAGGGCACAGGGTTTTACGAGCAGTACTTC. It is translated as CASSEEGTGFYEQYF.

In its sample, this clonotype was seen many times. The CDR3 loop is CASSPPGQDEQYF. The CDR3 DNA reads TGCGCCAGCAGCCCTCCCGGGCAGGACGAGCAGTACTTC. The chain links TRBV4-3 to TRBJ2-7; no definite D call. Germline lookup yields CDR1 LGHNA and CDR2 YSLEER. The CDR3 consists of 13 residues. V gave up 4 bases and J gave up 5 bases, with 12 bases separating them.

This clonotype was detected ten times or more. The chain joins TRBV3-1 to TRBJ2-7; D is undetermined. This CDR3 is built from 13 residues. Trimming pared 0 bases from V and 11 bases from J, leaving 14 bases between. The germline V gene has CDR1 LGHDT and CDR2 YNNKEL (reference sequence). The CDR3 sequence is CASSQDLLRTKYF. The CDR3 bases are TGTGCCAGCAGCCAAGATCTTCTCAGAACCAAGTACTTC.

This clonotype was counted ten times or more. The chain joins TRBV15 to TRBJ2-7; D is undetermined. The germline V gene encodes CDR1 LNHNV and CDR2 YYDKDF (reference sequence). This CDR3 contains 13 residues. V was shortened by 0 bases and J by 5 bases, with 8 bases between the two germline ends. The CDR3 region is CATSREPKDEQYF. The CDR3 DNA is TGTGCCACCAGCAGAGAGCCTAAGGACGAGCAGTACTTC.

This clonotype was recorded many times. The chain recombines TRBV12-5 with TRBJ2-7; a weak D match, TRBD1 (6 bases). Trimming took off 3 bases at V and 3 bases at J, with 6 bases between the two ends. The V gene's germline CDR1 is LGHNT and CDR2 FRNRAP. The CDR3 covers 12 residues. CDR3 coding DNA: TGTGCTAGTGGTTTACAGGGCTACGAGCAGTACTTC. It is translated as CASGLQGYEQYF.

The rearrangement uses TRBV6-2 or TRBV6-3 and TRBJ2-7; 8 nucleotides agree with TRBD1. V was clipped by 0 bases and J by 0 bases; unmatched bases: 7. Germline-derived CDR1 and CDR2 are MNHEY and SVGEGT. The CDR3 is made up of 17 amino acids. The CDR3 loop reads CASSYSADRASSYEQYF. CDR3 in DNA: TGTGCCAGCAGTTACTCGGCGGACAGGGCAAGCTCCTACGAGCAGTACTTC.

The sample holds many counts of this clonotype. CDR3 protein: CASSRELEGTEAFF. DNA for the CDR3: TGTGCCAGCAGTCGGGAACTGGAGGGCACTGAAGCTTTCTTT. The chain recombines TRBV13 with TRBJ1-1; D is unclear. V lost 6 bases and J 4 bases, leaving 15 bases between the germline ends. Germline V CDR1 and CDR2: PRHDT, FYEKMQ (reference sequence). The CDR3 extends over 14 amino acids.

This chain joins TRBV27 and TRBJ1-6, with unresolved D. The CDR3 length is 17 residues. The ends were cut back, 4 bases at V and 0 bases at J, with 13 bases in the middle. Germline V CDR1 and CDR2: MNHEY, SMNVEV (reference sequence). CDR3 region: CASSSGLESSYNSPLHF. The CDR3 nucleotides are TGTGCCAGCAGTTCCGGACTGGAGAGCTCCTATAATTCACCCCTCCACTTT.

V gene TRBV2 combines with J gene TRBJ2-2, with 8 bases identical to TRBD2. The V segment lost 6 bases and the J segment 5 bases; nucleotides outside the gene matches: 8. Germline CDR1 is SNHLY and CDR2 is FYNNEI. CDR3 length: 15 residues. The CDR3 nucleotides are TGTGCCAGCAGCACGGGGGGGCGAGGGACCGGGGAGCTGTTTTTT. This gives the protein CASSTGGRGTGELFF.

This clonotype was counted ten times or more. V is TRBV6-5 and J is TRBJ1-2; maybe TRBD1 (5 bases). The CDR3 spans 14 residues. V gave up 2 bases and J gave up 2 bases, with 9 bases separating them. Per germline, CDR1 MNHEY and CDR2 SVGAGI. The CDR3, as DNA: TGTGCCAGCAGTTACAATGGGGGGAACTATGGCTACACCTTC. Translated: CASSYNGGNYGYTF.